Listed below are T cell receptor beta chains from one sample, sequenced in a study of cytomegalovirus exposure and HLA in healthy donors. TCRdb's table, derived via immunoSEQ multiplex PCR, lists solely in-frame clones and lacks some. The sample holds about 170,000 clones, around four fifths seen once. The specimen sequenced was PBMCs. The receptors were gathered from a girl between 10 and 17 years old in good health and CMV-seropositive. Both conserved end residues are part of each CDR3. Fields, in order: CDR3 length, J gene, clone size, V gene, D gene, CDR3 protein, CDR3 DNA. D genes are given only for firm matches. A clone size is listed for some rows: how often the clone was seen (once, few, many), or a class if it is expanded.

>15|TRBJ1-5|NA|TRBV6-6|TRBD1
CASSPTGEGGQPQHF
TGTGCCAGCAGCCCGACAGGGGAAGGGGGTCAGCCCCAGCATTTT
>15|TRBJ2-1|once|TRBV7-3|TRBD2
CASSSSGGATNEQFF
TGTGCCAGCAGCTCGAGCGGGGGGGCCACGAATGAGCAGTTCTTC
>14|TRBJ1-5|NA|TRBV6-1|TRBD1
CATRQGWINQPQHF
TGTGCCACCAGACAGGGGTGGATAAATCAGCCCCAGCATTTT
>15|TRBJ2-1|NA|TRBV7-3|TRBD1
CASSLGDRGSYEQFF
TGTGCCAGCAGCTTAGGGGACAGGGGGTCATATGAGCAGTTCTTC
>15|TRBJ1-1|NA|TRBV7-8|NA
CASSTIPRGNTEAFF
TGTGCCAGCAGCACAATCCCTCGGGGGAACACTGAAGCTTTCTTT
>15|TRBJ2-3|NA|TRBV9|TRBD2
CASSVASAGEGTQYF
TGTGCCAGCAGCGTAGCTTCGGCGGGAGAGGGTACGCAGTATTTT
>13|TRBJ1-2|NA|TRBV5-6|NA
CASSLGLPVGYTF
TGTGCCAGCAGCTTGGGACTCCCCGTCGGCTACACCTTC
>15|TRBJ2-5|NA|TRBV27|NA
CASSPGGLYQETQYF
TGTGCCAGCAGTCCAGGGGGGCTGTACCAAGAGACCCAGTACTTC
>14|TRBJ1-1|NA|TRBV27|NA
CASSRGGLVTEAFF
TGTGCCAGCAGCCGAGGTGGGTTGGTAACTGAAGCTTTCTTT
>13|TRBJ1-2|few|TRBV5-1|NA
CASSLGANYGYTF
TGCGCCAGCAGCTTGGGAGCTAACTATGGCTACACCTTC
>14|TRBJ1-2|NA|TRBV7-2|TRBD1
CASSPTGNGDGYTF
TGTGCCAGCAGCCCGACAGGGAACGGTGATGGCTACACCTTC
>14|TRBJ2-2|NA|TRBV5-6|TRBD1
CASSLNRGTGELFF
TGTGCCAGCAGCTTGAACAGGGGAACCGGGGAGCTGTTTTTT
>14|TRBJ1-5|NA|TRBV6-6|NA
CASSYATGEVAQHF
TGTGCCAGCAGTTACGCGACGGGAGAGGTGGCCCAGCATTTT
>15|TRBJ1-3|NA|TRBV6-1|NA
CASSEAKDSRYTIYF
TGTGCCAGCAGTGAAGCGAAGGACAGTAGATACACCATATATTTT
>14|TRBJ1-5|NA|TRBV7-3|NA
CASSPQGSNQPQHF
TGTGCCAGCAGCCCTCAGGGAAGCAATCAGCCCCAGCATTTT
>16|TRBJ1-2|few|TRBV27|NA
CASSLSGGIRGDGYTF
TGTGCCAGCAGTTTATCGGGGGGGATTAGAGGTGATGGCTACACCTTC
>15|TRBJ2-2|NA|TRBV5-1|TRBD2
CASSLVAGDTGELFF
TGCGCCAGCAGCTTGGTAGCGGGGGACACCGGGGAGCTGTTTTTT
>11|TRBJ2-7|NA|TRBV29-1|NA
CSVAVSNEQYF
TGCAGCGTTGCGGTATCCAACGAGCAGTACTTC
>14|TRBJ2-7|NA|TRBV5-1|TRBD1
CASSPGQGIYEQYF
TGCGCCAGCAGCCCGGGACAGGGTATATACGAGCAGTACTTC
>15|TRBJ2-3|NA|TRBV9|NA
CASSLRDFYTDTQYF
TGTGCCAGCAGCCTGAGGGACTTTTACACAGATACGCAGTATTTT
>15|TRBJ2-7|NA|TRBV9|NA
CASSVDSGGFYEQYF
TGTGCCAGCAGCGTAGATTCAGGTGGGTTCTACGAGCAGTACTTC
>16|TRBJ1-4|NA|TRBV6-5|TRBD1
CASSYKPGQGGEKLFF
TGTGCCAGCAGTTATAAACCGGGACAGGGGGGAGAAAAACTGTTTTTT
>12|TRBJ1-2|NA|TRBV9|NA
CASSVGGPGYTF
TGTGCCAGCAGCGTCGGAGGCCCCGGCTACACCTTC
>12|TRBJ2-7|NA|TRBV6-1|NA
CASSGLVGEQYF
TGTGCCAGCAGTGGTCTAGTGGGCGAGCAGTACTTC
>15|TRBJ2-3|NA|TRBV2|NA
CASTLLTSSTDTQYF
TGTGCCAGCACCCTTCTGACTTCTAGCACAGATACGCAGTATTTT
>14|TRBJ1-2|once|TRBV6-1|NA
CASPKLQGDYGYTF
TGTGCCAGCCCCAAACTTCAGGGCGACTATGGCTACACCTTC
>14|TRBJ2-1|medium-sized|TRBV6-4|TRBD2
CASSDGGDHNEQFF
TGTGCCAGCAGTGATGGGGGGGACCACAATGAGCAGTTCTTC